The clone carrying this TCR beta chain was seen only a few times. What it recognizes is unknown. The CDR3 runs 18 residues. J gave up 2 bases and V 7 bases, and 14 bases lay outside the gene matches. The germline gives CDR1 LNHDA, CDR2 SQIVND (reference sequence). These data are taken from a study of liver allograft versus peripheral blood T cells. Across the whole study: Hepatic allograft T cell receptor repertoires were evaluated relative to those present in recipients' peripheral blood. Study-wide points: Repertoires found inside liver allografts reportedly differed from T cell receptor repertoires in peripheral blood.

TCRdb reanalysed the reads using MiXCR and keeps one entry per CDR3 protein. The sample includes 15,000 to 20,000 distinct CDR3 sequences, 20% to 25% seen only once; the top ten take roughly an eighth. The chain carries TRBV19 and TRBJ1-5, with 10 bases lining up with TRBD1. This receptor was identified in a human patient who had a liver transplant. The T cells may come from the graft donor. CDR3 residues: CASKASSGQGTGNQPQHF. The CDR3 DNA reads TGTGCCAGTAAGGCCTCTTCGGGACAGGGGACGGGCAATCAGCCCCAGCATTTT.